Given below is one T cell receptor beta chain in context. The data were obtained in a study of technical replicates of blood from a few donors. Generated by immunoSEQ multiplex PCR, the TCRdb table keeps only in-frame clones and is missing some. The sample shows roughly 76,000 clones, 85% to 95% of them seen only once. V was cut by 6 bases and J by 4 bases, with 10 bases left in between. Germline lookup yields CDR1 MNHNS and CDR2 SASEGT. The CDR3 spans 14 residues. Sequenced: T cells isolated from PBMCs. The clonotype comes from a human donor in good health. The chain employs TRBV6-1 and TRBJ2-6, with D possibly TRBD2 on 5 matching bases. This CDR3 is CASRGLSGANVLTF. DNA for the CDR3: TGTGCCAGCAGAGGACTGTCAGGGGCCAACGTCCTGACTTTC.